This T cell receptor (beta chain) was recorded in a study of identical twins. Overall study results and limits: Twins showed weaker excess sharing in their beta out-of-frame sequences.

TCRdb reprocessed the 5' RACE reads with MiXCR, giving one entry per CDR3 protein. The data contain roughly 290,000 distinct CDR3 sequences, roughly 9.7% of them seen just once; the ten biggest clones take up around 7.1%. CDR3 size: 14 residues. With V trimmed by 0 bases and J by 3 bases, 3 bases remained unmatched. Per germline, CDR1 DFQATT and CDR2 SNEGSKA (reference sequence). This clonotype was recorded many times. Its antigen is still unknown. These data also featured in a second study, about yellow fever vaccine responses in identical twins.

The material sequenced was CD8+ T cells sorted from blood. The J gene is TRBJ1-1, the V gene TRBV20-1, with 8 nucleotides matching TRBD1. This receptor was identified in a woman younger than 35 in good health. DNA for the CDR3: TGCAGTGCTAGAGAAGGCAGGGGGCACACTGAAGCTTTCTTT. It is translated as CSAREGRGHTEAFF.